The 16 T cell receptor beta chains in this list originate from one sample, sequenced in a study of cytomegalovirus exposure and HLA in healthy donors. The PCR ran on 60 Vbeta and 13 Jbeta primers. TCRdb's copy holds only in-frame clones and misses some; the assay was immunoSEQ multiplex PCR. The profile shows around 110,000 clones, 77% of them singletons. The sample comprised PBMCs. The receptor source for this set is a male donor in good health and CMV-seronegative.

This clone showed up just a few times. The rearrangement joins TRBV6-6 to TRBJ2-1; D might be TRBD1 (6 bases). Germline V CDR1 and CDR2: MNHNY, SVGAGI (reference sequence). Trimming shortened V by 7 bases and J by 1 base, and 11 bases separated the two germline ends. This CDR3 is built from 14 residues. The CDR3 loop is CASKAGESYNEQFF. For the CDR3, the DNA is TGTGCCAGCAAAGCAGGGGAATCCTACAATGAGCAGTTCTTC.

The V gene is TRBV18, the J gene TRBJ2-1; 15 positions match TRBD2. The germline CDR1 and CDR2 sequences are KGHSH and LQKENI. The CDR3 contains 13 residues. Trimming cost V 11 bases and J 9 bases; bases outside gene matches: 5. CDR3: CAGLAGGPGEQFF. The CDR3 DNA sequence: TGTGCCGGACTAGCGGGAGGGCCGGGTGAGCAGTTCTTC.

The chain employs TRBV10-1 and TRBJ2-1, with 7 positions matching TRBD1. Germline V gene data show CDR1 as WNHNN and CDR2 as SYGVQD (reference sequence). CDR3 length: 15 residues. V was clipped by 5 bases and J by 2 bases; unmatched bases: 6. The CDR3 DNA reads TGCGCCAGCAGTAAGCCGGGACAGCCCTACAATGAGCAGTTCTTC. Protein product: CASSKPGQPYNEQFF.

J is TRBJ2-1 and V is TRBV12-2; the table assigns TRBD2, which was not confirmed against the DNA. TRBV12-2 is a listed pseudogene. The CDR3 contains 13 residues. CDR3 DNA sequence: TGTGCAAGTCGCTTAGTCGGAGGGCATGAGCAGTTCTTC. The encoded protein is CASRLVGGHEQFF.

The gene calls are TRBV29-1 and TRBJ2-1; TRBD2 agrees at 9 bases. CDR1 and CDR2 from the germline V gene are SQVTM and ANQGSEA. Trimming removed 3 bases from V and 5 bases from J; junction bases left unmatched: 5. The CDR3 sequence is 14 residues long. The CDR3: CSVEGTSLNNEQFF. Here the CDR3 DNA reads TGCAGCGTTGAGGGGACTAGCCTAAACAATGAGCAGTTCTTC.

This clone has more than one count but fewer than ten. The V gene is TRBV27, the J gene TRBJ1-2; D perhaps matches TRBD1 (6 bases). From germline, CDR1 is MNHEY and CDR2 SMNVEV (reference sequence). The CDR3 totals 11 residues. Between the trimmed V and J ends, which lost 5 bases and 12 bases, there was a span of 13 bases. CDR3 DNA: TGTGCCAGCAGTCAAGGGACAACCCACACCTTC. Translation: CASSQGTTHTF.

The chain has TRBV10-1 and TRBJ2-5, with 9 bases aligning to TRBD2. The last part of the DNA fits TRBJ2-7 better; the J call may be wrong. In germline, CDR1 is WNHNN, CDR2 SYGVQD (reference sequence). This CDR3 is built from 16 residues. Here the CDR3 DNA reads TGCGCCAGCAGTGGAATAGCGGGAGAAGGAGGATACGAGCAGTACTTC. It translates to CASSGIAGEGGYEQYF.

The chain joins TRBV7-8 to TRBJ2-7, with D tentatively TRBD1 (6 bases). This CDR3 is built from 17 residues. Germline V gene data show CDR1 as SGHVS and CDR2 as FQNEAQ. V was shortened by 0 bases and J by 3 bases, with 18 bases between the two germline ends. The DNA for the CDR3 is TGTGCCAGCAGCTTAGCGCGATCAGGGGTAGTTTACTACGAGCAGTACTTC. This encodes CASSLARSGVVYYEQYF.

The J gene is TRBJ2-7, the V gene TRBV14, with D possibly being TRBD1 (5 bases). The length of the CDR3 is 13 residues. Germline lookup yields CDR1 SGHDN and CDR2 FVKESK. V lost 4 bases and J 3 bases, leaving 10 bases between the germline ends. As DNA, the CDR3 is TGTGCCAGCAGCCCGGGCCAGGGCTACGAGCAGTACTTC. It is translated as CASSPGQGYEQYF.

The V call is TRBV29-1, the J call TRBJ1-5, with 7 bases fitting TRBD1. V lost 5 bases to trimming and J lost 4 bases; unmatched junction nucleotides: 8. The CDR3 spans 14 residues. Germline V CDR1 and CDR2: SQVTM, ANQGSEA. The CDR3 protein is CSVQTQGGNQPQHF. The CDR3, as DNA: TGCAGCGTTCAAACTCAGGGGGGAAATCAGCCCCAGCATTTT.

The chain links TRBV7-6 to TRBJ1-1; D is possibly TRBD1 (6 bases). Per the germline V gene, CDR1 is SGHVS and CDR2 is FNYEAQ. This CDR3 has 17 amino acids. With 5 bases removed from V and 0 bases from J, the gap between germline ends came to 19 bases. Here the CDR3 reads CASSRQGGGAVNTEAFF. In DNA, the CDR3 is TGTGCCAGCAGCCGTCAAGGCGGGGGGGCCGTGAACACTGAAGCTTTCTTT.

This chain joins TRBV13 and TRBJ2-5, with TRBD1 identical over 8 bases. Germline loops: CDR1 PRHDT, CDR2 FYEKMQ (reference sequence). The CDR3 is 14 residues long. V was pared by 4 bases and J by 3 bases, with 4 bases of the junction left unmatched. CDR3 residues: CASSSGTGEETQYF. Here the CDR3 DNA reads TGTGCCAGCAGCTCGGGGACAGGCGAAGAGACCCAGTACTTC.

The gene calls are TRBV5-1 and TRBJ2-7, with 11 positions matching TRBD1. Germline CDR1 SGHRS, CDR2 YFSETQ. This CDR3 region has 16 residues. With 5 bases clipped from V and 5 bases from J, the junction kept 12 bases outside the gene matches. The DNA of the CDR3 is TGCGCCAGCAGAGAATATATCGGGACAGGGGGACACGAGCAGTACTTC. Residues: CASREYIGTGGHEQYF.

V gene TRBV19 combines with J gene TRBJ1-1; a weak D match, TRBD1 (5 bases). There are 13 residues in the CDR3. Deletions cut 6 bases from V and 1 base from J, with 9 bases between. Germline CDR1 and CDR2: LNHDA and SQIVND (reference sequence). CDR3 residues: CASSRQSNTEAFF. The CDR3 DNA is TGTGCCAGTAGCAGACAGTCGAACACTGAAGCTTTCTTT.

This sequence joins TRBV6-1 and TRBJ2-1; no reliable D call. The CDR3 covers 15 residues. Germline V gene sequence: CDR1 MNHNS, CDR2 SASEGT. V lost 5 bases, J lost 5 bases, and 16 bases lay in between. The CDR3 region has the DNA TGTGCCAGCAGTTTTCCGAGTGGCGGTAACAATGAGCAGTTCTTC. Translating it yields CASSFPSGGNNEQFF.

The chain joins TRBV6-5 to TRBJ2-1, with 11 positions matching TRBD2. The CDR3 is 15 amino acids. After removal of 8 bases from V and 4 bases from J, the junction contained 7 bases not matched to a gene. Germline V gene lookup returns CDR1 MNHEY and CDR2 SVGAGI. CDR3 DNA: TGTGCCAGCCGACCCGGGACTAGCGGATACAATGAGCAGTTCTTC. It specifies CASRPGTSGYNEQFF.